Below are 6 T cell receptor beta chains sequenced from a single sample in a study of cytotoxic CD8 clonotypes in ibrutinib-treated CLL. TCRdb keeps only in-frame clones here, not all; method: immunoSEQ multiplex PCR. The data contain 110,000 to 150,000 clones, about 75% of them singletons. The sample here was PBMCs, taken after 24 months of ibrutinib treatment. These receptors were obtained from a human donor with chronic lymphocytic leukemia.

The chain employs TRBV7-2 and TRBJ2-7; 9 bases fit TRBD1. The CDR3 has 16 residues. CDR1 and CDR2 from the germline V gene are SGHTA and FQGNSA. With 8 bases clipped from V and 3 bases from J, the junction kept 14 bases outside the gene matches. This CDR3 reads CASAPGRDRDVYEQYF. CDR3 in DNA: TGTGCCAGCGCCCCAGGACGGGACAGGGATGTCTACGAGCAGTACTTC. The full variable domain, with the rest looked up from reference TRBV7-2 and TRBJ2-7, is GAGVSQSPSNKVTEKGKDVELRCDPISGHTALYWYRQSLGQGLEFLIYFQGNSAPDKSGLPSDRFSAERTGGSVSTLTIQRTQQEDSAVYLCASAPGRDRDVYEQYFGPGTRLTVT.

The chain is built from TRBV7-3 and TRBJ2-2; D unresolved. The V gene's germline CDR1 is SGHTA and CDR2 FQGTGA. CDR3 length: 13 amino acids. The V and J ends lost 5 bases and 13 bases respectively, with 17 bases between them. The CDR3 sequence is CASSPDPSRVLFF. The DNA for the CDR3 is TGTGCCAGCAGCCCCGACCCGAGTCGTGTGCTGTTTTTT.

Only a few counts were recorded for this clone. The V and J genes are TRBV30 and TRBJ2-7, with TRBD1 matching over 7 bases. Germline trimming cut 1 base from V and 3 bases from J; bases unmatched to any gene: 6. The CDR3 has 14 residues. CDR1 GTSNPN and CDR2 SVGIG come from the germline V gene (reference sequence). The CDR3 protein is CAWSGATGNYEQYF. Here the CDR3 DNA reads TGTGCCTGGAGTGGGGCGACAGGGAACTACGAGCAGTACTTC.

This clone has only one observation. The rearrangement uses TRBV6-6 and TRBJ2-3; 12 bases align to TRBD2. The junction had 4 bases not matched to a gene; V was cut back by 8 bases and J by 1 base. The CDR3 loop spans 15 amino acids. Germline lookup yields CDR1 MNHNY and CDR2 SVGAGI (reference sequence). This CDR3 is CASRTSGAGTDTQYF. CDR3 nucleotide sequence: TGTGCCAGCCGGACTAGCGGGGCGGGCACAGATACGCAGTATTTT.

This clone has a handful of counts. This chain connects TRBV28 to TRBJ1-2; 7 bases agree with TRBD1. Germline lookup yields CDR1 MDHEN and CDR2 SYDVKM. CDR3 size: 16 residues. V trimming: 5 bases; J trimming: 4 bases; junction bases outside the gene matches: 13. CDR3 in amino acids: CASSPRRTGHIYGYTF. The CDR3 coding sequence is TGTGCCAGCAGTCCACGCAGGACAGGACATATCTATGGCTACACCTTC.

This clone was observed a handful of times. The chain uses TRBV28 and TRBJ2-5, with a weak D call TRBD1 (6 bases). This CDR3 has 13 amino acids. The V end lost 6 bases, the J end lost 2 bases, and 10 bases lay between the germline ends. Germline CDR1 is MDHEN and CDR2 is SYDVKM. This CDR3 reads CASRAGQQETQYF. DNA of the CDR3: TGTGCCAGCAGGGCAGGACAGCAAGAGACCCAGTACTTC.